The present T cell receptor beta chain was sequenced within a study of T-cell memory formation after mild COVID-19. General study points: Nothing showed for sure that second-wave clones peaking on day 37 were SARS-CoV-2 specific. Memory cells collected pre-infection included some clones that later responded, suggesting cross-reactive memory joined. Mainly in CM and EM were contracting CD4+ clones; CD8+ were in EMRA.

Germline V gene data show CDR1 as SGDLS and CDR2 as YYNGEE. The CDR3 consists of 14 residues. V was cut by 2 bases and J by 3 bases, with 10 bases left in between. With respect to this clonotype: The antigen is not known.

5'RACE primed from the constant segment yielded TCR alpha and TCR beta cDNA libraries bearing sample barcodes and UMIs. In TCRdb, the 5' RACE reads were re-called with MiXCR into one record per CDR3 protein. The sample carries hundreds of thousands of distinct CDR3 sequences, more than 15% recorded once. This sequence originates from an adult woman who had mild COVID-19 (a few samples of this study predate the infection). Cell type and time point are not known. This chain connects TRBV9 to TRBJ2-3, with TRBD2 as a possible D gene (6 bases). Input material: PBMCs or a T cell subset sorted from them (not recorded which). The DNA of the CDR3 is TGTGCCAGCAGCGTGGGGAGGCGAACAGATACGCAGTATTTT. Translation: CASSVGRRTDTQYF. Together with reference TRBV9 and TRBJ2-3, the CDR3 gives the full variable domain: DSGVTQTPKHLITATGQRVTLRCSPRSGDLSVYWYQQSLDQGLQFLIQYYNGEERAKGNILERFSAQQFPDLHSELNLSSLELGDSALYFCASSVGRRTDTQYFGPGTRLTVL.